This note documents a single TCR beta chain sequence. The sample comes from a study of OX40 agonist ivuxolimab in advanced cancers. Trimming removed 5 bases at V and 9 bases at J, with 22 bases between. This CDR3 comprises 15 residues. Germline loops: CDR1 LNHDA, CDR2 SQIVND (reference sequence). Only in-frame clones appear in the TCRdb table, and some are missing; sequencing was by immunoSEQ multiplex PCR. In the table there are 25,000 to 30,000 clones, 83% of which are singletons. This material consisted of CD4+ or CD8+ T cells sorted from blood, taken in a trial of the OX40 agonist ivuxolimab. The TCR was taken from an adult with an advanced solid tumor such as melanoma, head and neck, liver or kidney cancer. V is TRBV19 and J is TRBJ1-2; possible D gene TRBD1, 6 bases. The CDR3 spells CASSLRTDFWGSYTF. CDR3 in DNA: TGTGCCAGTAGTCTCCGGACAGACTTTTGGGGGAGCTACACCTTC.